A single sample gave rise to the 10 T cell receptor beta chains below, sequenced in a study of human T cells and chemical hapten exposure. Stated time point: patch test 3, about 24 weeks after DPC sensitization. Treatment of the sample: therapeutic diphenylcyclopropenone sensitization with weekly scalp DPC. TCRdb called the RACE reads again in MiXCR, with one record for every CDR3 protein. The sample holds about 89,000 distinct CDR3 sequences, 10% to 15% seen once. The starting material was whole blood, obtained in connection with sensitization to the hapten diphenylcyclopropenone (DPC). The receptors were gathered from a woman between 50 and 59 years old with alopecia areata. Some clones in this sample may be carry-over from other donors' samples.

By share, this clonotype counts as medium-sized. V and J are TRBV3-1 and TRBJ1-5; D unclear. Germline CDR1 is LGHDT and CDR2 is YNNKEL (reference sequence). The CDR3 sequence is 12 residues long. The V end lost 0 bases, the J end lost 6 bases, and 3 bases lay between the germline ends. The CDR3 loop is CASSQEGQPQHF. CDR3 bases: TGTGCCAGCAGCCAAGAGGGTCAGCCCCAGCATTTT.

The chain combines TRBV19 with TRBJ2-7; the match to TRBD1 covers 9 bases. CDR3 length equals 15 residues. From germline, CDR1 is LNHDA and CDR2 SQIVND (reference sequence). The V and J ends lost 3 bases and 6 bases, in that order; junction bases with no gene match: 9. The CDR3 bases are TGTGCCAGTAGTATTAGAGGGACAGGGAATAGCGAGCAGTACTTC. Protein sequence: CASSIRGTGNSEQYF.

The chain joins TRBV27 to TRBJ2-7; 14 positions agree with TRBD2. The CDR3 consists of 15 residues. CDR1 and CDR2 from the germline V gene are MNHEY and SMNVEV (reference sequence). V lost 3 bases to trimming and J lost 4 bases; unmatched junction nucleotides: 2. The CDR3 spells CASSFGTSGSYEQYF. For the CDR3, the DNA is TGTGCCAGCAGTTTCGGGACTAGCGGGAGTTACGAGCAGTACTTC.

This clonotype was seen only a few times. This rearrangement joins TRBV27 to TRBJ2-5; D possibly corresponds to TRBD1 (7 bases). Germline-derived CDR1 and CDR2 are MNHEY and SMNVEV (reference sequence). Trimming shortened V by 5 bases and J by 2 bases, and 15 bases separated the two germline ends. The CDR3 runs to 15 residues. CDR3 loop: CASSRSRGRQETQYF. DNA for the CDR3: TGTGCCAGCAGTAGAAGCAGGGGGAGGCAAGAGACCCAGTACTTC.

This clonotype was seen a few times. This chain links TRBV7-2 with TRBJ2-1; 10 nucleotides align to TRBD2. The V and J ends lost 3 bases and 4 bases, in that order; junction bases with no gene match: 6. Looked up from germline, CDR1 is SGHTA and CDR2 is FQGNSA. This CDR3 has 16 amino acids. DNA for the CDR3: TGTGCCAGCAGCTTGGCCGGGACTAGCGTTTACAATGAGCAGTTCTTC. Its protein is CASSLAGTSVYNEQFF.

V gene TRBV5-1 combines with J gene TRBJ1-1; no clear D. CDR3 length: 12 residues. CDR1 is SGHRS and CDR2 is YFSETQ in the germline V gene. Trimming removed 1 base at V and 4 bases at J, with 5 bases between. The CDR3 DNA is TGCGCCAGCAGCTTGAAACCCACTGAAGCTTTCTTT. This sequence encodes CASSLKPTEAFF.

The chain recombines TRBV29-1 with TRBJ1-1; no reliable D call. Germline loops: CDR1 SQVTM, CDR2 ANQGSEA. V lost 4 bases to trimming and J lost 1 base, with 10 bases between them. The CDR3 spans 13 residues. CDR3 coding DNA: TGCAGCGTTGGCCGCATCCCGAACACTGAAGCTTTCTTT. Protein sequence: CSVGRIPNTEAFF.

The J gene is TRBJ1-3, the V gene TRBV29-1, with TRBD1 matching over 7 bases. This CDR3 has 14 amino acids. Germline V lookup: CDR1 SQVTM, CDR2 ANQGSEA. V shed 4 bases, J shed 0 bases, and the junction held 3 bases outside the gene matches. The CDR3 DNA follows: TGCAGCGTTGTTGAGGGGGCCTCTGGAAACACCATATATTTT. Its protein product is CSVVEGASGNTIYF.

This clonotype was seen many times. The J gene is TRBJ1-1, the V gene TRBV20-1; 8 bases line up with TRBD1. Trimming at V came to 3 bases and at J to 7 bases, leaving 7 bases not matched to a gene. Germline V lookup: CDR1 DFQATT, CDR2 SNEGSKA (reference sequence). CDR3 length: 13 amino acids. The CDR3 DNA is TGCAGTGCTAGCGGTGGACAGGGAATTGAAGCTTTCTTT. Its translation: CSASGGQGIEAFF.

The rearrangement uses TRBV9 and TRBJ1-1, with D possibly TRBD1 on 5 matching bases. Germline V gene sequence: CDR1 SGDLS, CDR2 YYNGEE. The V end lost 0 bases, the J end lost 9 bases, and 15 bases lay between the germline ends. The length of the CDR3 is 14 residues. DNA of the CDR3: TGTGCCAGCAGCGTAGCTATAGGGGAAAATCAAGCTTTCTTT. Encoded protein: CASSVAIGENQAFF.